This TCR beta chain appears in the sequencing data of a study of blood T cells in healthy people across ages (dated by TCRdb to between 2014 and 2017). Concerning the study at large: In model experiments, template switching captured roughly one uniquely barcoded TCR beta cDNA molecule for every two T cells. To avoid experimental bias, donors of different ages were randomly spread across the sequencing lanes. Using deep sequencing normalized with unique cDNA molecular identifiers, the study measured how TCR beta repertoire diversity changes with age. The study analyzed two additional independent replicas of 1 million unique cDNA reads from the same blood draw for two donors, one aged 18 to 29 and one aged 80 or older. Four age groups were formed from the donors: young (average roughly 15 years), middle-aged (approximately 42), aged (more than 55) and long-lived (less than 85).

Donors were roughly 40 systemically healthy Caucasian individuals from Russia aged roughly 6 to 95 years. Each donor gave approximately 9.3 milliliters of peripheral blood, collected into EDTA-treated Vacutainer tubes. Ficoll-Paque density-gradient centrifugation was used to isolate PBMCs, with at least 7 million per sample. Trizol reagent was used to extract total RNA from PBMCs, with at least 5.5 micrograms per sample. The percentages of naive CD45RAhigh/CD27high T cells were determined by flow cytometry on a PBMC aliquot from every donor. Preparation of the library involved 5' RACE. The sequencer listed for this sample is Illumina HiSeq 2500. A second roughly 6 to 11 cycle PCR used a sample-barcoded 5' primer and a J-beta primer mix. Each TCR beta cDNA molecule received a unique molecular identifier from a template-switch 5' adaptor carrying 12 random nucleotides. Each sample yielded at least 2.5 million CDR3-containing paired-end reads. The Mint cDNA synthesis kit, primed by a TRBC-specific oligonucleotide, was used to synthesize first-strand cDNA from all RNA. After uracil-DNA glycosylase treatment, a first 18-cycle PCR used universal primers M1SS and BC2_uni_R on all cDNA. As for how the authors treated the data: For normalization, 1 million high-quality reads were randomly selected from each sample, with every read carrying a distinct molecular identifier. Instead of being binned into consensus sequences, reads that shared molecular identifiers were thrown out. MiTCR, run with a Q25 quality threshold and the strictest error-elimination algorithm, handled CDR3 identification, clonotype clustering and error correction. A nonparametric unseen species model with Euler transformation was used to estimate lower-bound total TCR beta diversity. Starting from the raw public reads, TCRdb applied fastp trimming at Q25, assembled clones with MiXCR and retained in-frame beta chains. Here each entry gathers all rows of one CDR3 protein and keeps the most common genes and DNA. For this entry, the V and J calls and clone size follow TCRdb and not the study's own pipeline. The sample has about 640,000 distinct CDR3 sequences on record, 45% to 65% of them singletons. About two fifths of the sample belongs to the ten largest clones.

As regards this clonotype: It has no known antigen specificity. No base quality values were provided; no much bigger clone lies one nucleotide off.

Study-wide findings and limitations: Observed TCR beta diversity correlated strongly with the percentage of naive T cells measured by flow cytometry. Observed TCR beta diversity per million T cells fell roughly linearly with age, and a significant reduction was already apparent by age roughly 41. The long-lived group showed more naive CD4+ T cells, fewer expanded clones and increased TCR diversity than the aged group, suggesting age selection. Estimates of total diversity from one million sequenced T cells were regarded as lower bounds and underestimates. Bulk unsorted PBMC profiling prevented conclusive comparison of naive and antigen-experienced compartments. Donor CMV infection status was unknown, potentially confounding age-related changes in expanded clonotypes.

The TCR sequence derives from a man in his fifties or sixties in good health. The sample taken for sequencing was blood.

The CDR3 in this case is CASTRHGQTQETQYF. The sequence in DNA is TGTGCCAGCACACGGCACGGACAGACCCAAGAGACCCAGTACTTC. The V and J genes are TRBV7-2 and TRBJ2-5; matching of 6 bases hints at TRBD1 as the D gene. Reading the germline V gene gives CDR1 SGHTA and CDR2 FQGNSA. V lost 7 bases and J lost 1 base; the stretch between them is 16 bases long. There are 15 amino acids in the CDR3, from cysteine to phenylalanine inclusive. Left in the record is the CDR3 DNA by itself, 45 bases read in frame from the first base.